Following are 27 T cell receptor beta chains from one sample sequenced in a study of T cells in localized non-small cell lung cancer. The data were produced by immunoSEQ multiplex PCR, yet TCRdb's version contains in-frame clones alone and is incomplete. The table lists 25,000 to 35,000 clones, 85% to 90% of them singletons, with around 2.9% in the top ten. The specimen was peripheral blood, collected before any cancer treatment. The origin of the receptors is a female donor older than 55 with stage I lung adenocarcinoma.

This chain joins TRBV10-3 and TRBJ2-6; D is uncertain. Trimming cost V 0 bases and J 4 bases, with 1 base left between them. Germline values: CDR1 ENHRY, CDR2 SYGVKD. The CDR3 consists of 13 residues. CDR3 amino acids: CAISESGANVLTF. As DNA, the CDR3 is TGTGCCATCAGTGAGTCCGGGGCCAACGTCCTGACTTTC.

This chain uses TRBV19 with TRBJ1-5, with 8 bases matching TRBD1. Germline CDR1 LNHDA, CDR2 SQIVND (reference sequence). V lost 0 bases and J lost 5; bases outside the gene matches: 9. CDR3 length equals 17 residues. CDR3 DNA: TGTGCCAGTAGTATAGAGGCGGGGACAGGTGGGGATCAGCCCCAGCATTTT. Translated: CASSIEAGTGGDQPQHF.

This clone was observed a handful of times. This chain connects TRBV19 to TRBJ1-1; 8 nucleotides match TRBD1. After removal of 5 bases from V and 5 bases from J, the junction contained 16 bases not matched to a gene. Germline CDR1 LNHDA, CDR2 SQIVND (reference sequence). The CDR3 has 17 residues. Written as DNA, the CDR3 is TGTGCCAGTAGTCCCTTAGCACTCGGACAGGGAGAGACTGAAGCTTTCTTT. Translating it yields CASSPLALGQGETEAFF. Looking up the rest from reference TRBV19 and TRBJ1-1 gives the full variable domain: DGGITQSPKYLFRKEGQNVTLSCEQNLNHDAMYWYRQDPGQGLRLIYYSQIVNDFQKGDIAEGYSVSREKKESFPLTVTSAQKNPTAFYLCASSPLALGQGETEAFFGQGTRLTVV.

J is TRBJ2-5 and V is TRBV5-1; 8 nucleotides line up with TRBD1. The junction had 6 bases not matched to a gene; V was cut back by 4 bases and J by 4 bases. The CDR3 sequence is 14 residues long. Germline V gene lookup returns CDR1 SGHRS and CDR2 YFSETQ. The DNA for the CDR3 is TGCGCCAGCAGCATTCGACAGGGGCTAGAGACCCAGTACTTC. It specifies CASSIRQGLETQYF.

The chain couples TRBV29-1 to TRBJ2-7; TRBD1 agrees at 7 bases. V lost 4 bases to trimming and J lost 6 bases; unmatched junction nucleotides: 9. CDR3 length: 13 residues. CDR1 SQVTM and CDR2 ANQGSEA come from the germline V gene. CDR3 DNA sequence: TGCAGCGTTGGGGGCAGGGGGAAGGGCGAGCAGTACTTC. Protein sequence: CSVGGRGKGEQYF.

This chain uses TRBV7-3 with TRBJ2-6; the D is unclear. The length of the CDR3 is 15 residues. V lost 5 bases and J 0 bases, leaving 8 bases between the germline ends. CDR1 and CDR2 (germline): SGHTA, FQGTGA. CDR3 sequence reads: CASSQLVSGANVLTF. The CDR3 bases are TGTGCCAGCAGCCAGCTGGTCTCTGGGGCCAACGTCCTGACTTTC.

This rearrangement joins TRBV6-6 to TRBJ2-7; 10 nucleotides match TRBD1. Looked up from germline, CDR1 is MNHNY and CDR2 is SVGAGI (reference sequence). The CDR3 is 14 amino acids. J lost 7 bases, V lost 7 bases, and 10 bases had no gene match. The CDR3 sequence is CASNPGQGREEQYF. DNA of the CDR3: TGTGCCAGCAATCCGGGACAGGGGAGAGAGGAGCAGTACTTC.

The rearrangement joins TRBV7-2 to TRBJ1-4; 9 bases are shared with TRBD1. The ends lost 5 bases at V and 8 bases at J; junction bases unmatched: 6. The CDR3 consists of 14 residues. Per germline, CDR1 SGHTA and CDR2 FQGNSA. Here the CDR3 DNA reads TGTGCCAGCAGCAACGGACAGGGGCACGAAAAACTGTTTTTT. This encodes CASSNGQGHEKLFF.

This sequence joins TRBV2 and TRBJ2-3; 8 bases agree with TRBD1. The germline CDR1 and CDR2 sequences are SNHLY and FYNNEI. This CDR3 region has 14 residues. Trimming removed 7 bases from V and 1 base from J; junction bases left unmatched: 4. The DNA of the CDR3 is TGTGCCAGCATTCAGACAGGGGGCACAGATACGCAGTATTTT. This gives the protein CASIQTGGTDTQYF. The whole variable domain, remainder taken from reference TRBV2 and TRBJ2-3, is EPEVTQTPSHQVTQMGQEVILRCVPISNHLYFYWYRQILGQKVEFLVSFYNNEISEKSEIFDDQFSVERPDGSNFTLKIRSTKLEDSAMYFCASIQTGGTDTQYFGPGTRLTVL.

With respect to this clone: Additional DNA sequences in this sample encode the identical CDR3. J is TRBJ2-5 and V is TRBV10-2, with D maybe TRBD2 (5 bases). The CDR3 loop spans 14 amino acids. Trimming left V 2 bases short and J 4 bases short, with 11 bases between. Germline values: CDR1 WSHSY, CDR2 SAAADI. The DNA for the CDR3 is TGCGCCAGCAGTGAGAGTCTAGCAATAGAGACCCAGTACTTC. Its translation: CASSESLAIETQYF.

This chain uses TRBV28 with TRBJ2-1; TRBD1 matches at 9 bases. The CDR3 extends over 15 amino acids. With V trimmed by 8 bases and J by 2 bases, 7 bases remained unmatched. Germline CDR1 and CDR2: MDHEN and SYDVKM. In DNA form, the CDR3 reads TGTGCCAGCCTTGACCGGGACAGGGCCTACAATGAGCAGTTCTTC. This encodes CASLDRDRAYNEQFF.

The gene calls are TRBV6-6 and TRBJ2-1, with TRBD2 matching 7 bases. The J segment lost 8 bases and the V segment lost 0 bases, leaving 4 bases of the junction unmatched. Germline loops: CDR1 MNHNY, CDR2 SVGAGI (reference sequence). This CDR3 contains 14 residues. DNA of the CDR3: TGTGCCAGCAGTTACTCGACTAGCCCCCATGAGCAGTTCTTC. This codes for CASSYSTSPHEQFF.

This chain links TRBV7-9 with TRBJ2-2; TRBD1 might be the D (6 bases). The CDR3 contains 14 residues. Trimming left V 6 bases short and J 6 bases short, with 14 bases between. Germline lookup yields CDR1 SEHNR and CDR2 FQNEAQ (reference sequence). This CDR3 is CASSHFTGPGELFF. The CDR3 DNA sequence: TGTGCCAGCAGTCATTTTACAGGGCCCGGGGAGCTGTTTTTT.

The chain couples TRBV27 to TRBJ2-7; TRBD2 agrees at 8 bases. Per germline, CDR1 MNHEY and CDR2 SMNVEV (reference sequence). Trimming removed 5 bases from V and 0 bases from J; junction bases left unmatched: 6. This CDR3 has 15 amino acids. The CDR3 DNA is TGTGCCAGCAGTCCCAGCGGGAGTCTCTCCTACGAGCAGTACTTC. Translating it yields CASSPSGSLSYEQYF.

J is TRBJ2-2 and V is TRBV7-9; D might be TRBD1 (7 bases). The CDR3 loop spans 13 amino acids. Germline values: CDR1 SEHNR, CDR2 FQNEAQ (reference sequence). The ends were cut back, 10 bases at V and 4 bases at J, with 13 bases in the middle. The CDR3 loop reads CATGGGVTGELFF. In nucleotides, the CDR3 is TGTGCCACTGGAGGGGGCGTCACCGGGGAGCTGTTTTTT.

In its sample, this clone was seen once. CDR3 in amino acids: CASSLGGRAYNEQFF. The CDR3 DNA is TGTGCCAGCAGCTTAGGCGGGAGGGCCTACAATGAGCAGTTCTTC. V usage is TRBV7-2 and J usage is TRBJ2-1, with TRBD2 matching 9 bases. In germline, CDR1 is SGHTA, CDR2 FQGNSA. V gave up 1 base and J gave up 2 bases; unmatched junction bases: 0. This CDR3 is built from 15 residues.

This chain connects TRBV18 to TRBJ2-7, with TRBD1 as a possible D gene (6 bases). The CDR3 runs to 14 residues. Germline CDR1 and CDR2: KGHSH and LQKENI. V shed 6 bases and J shed 4 bases, with 16 bases lying between them. The CDR3 sequence: CASSTGTSIYEQYF. For the CDR3, the DNA is TGTGCCAGCTCCACCGGGACATCGATTTACGAGCAGTACTTC.

On this clone itself: At one end the junction does not follow the germline gene, possibly because of a read error. The J gene is TRBJ1-2, the V gene TRBV6-6, with D maybe TRBD1 (5 bases). The CDR3 runs 13 residues. CDR1 and CDR2 (germline): MNHNY, SVGAGI (reference sequence). CDR3 amino acids: CASSFVLGDSPFF. The CDR3 region has the DNA TGTGCCAGCAGTTTCGTCTTGGGGGATAGTCCGTTCTTC.

The chain links TRBV18 to TRBJ1-1; TRBD1 is a possible D gene (5 bases). V lost 1 base, J lost 0 bases, and 9 bases lay in between. This CDR3 has 15 residues. The germline V gene encodes CDR1 KGHSH and CDR2 LQKENI. CDR3 protein: CASSPRGEMNTEAFF. As DNA, the CDR3 is TGTGCCAGCTCACCACGGGGGGAGATGAACACTGAAGCTTTCTTT.

The CDR3 is CASSLVGGIEAFF. CDR3 DNA: TGTGCCAGCAGCTTAGTAGGTGGGATAGAAGCTTTCTTT. The chain carries TRBV7-2 and TRBJ1-1; D is undetermined. The CDR3 spans 13 residues. From germline, CDR1 is SGHTA and CDR2 FQGNSA. The V and J ends lost 1 base and 8 bases respectively, with 11 bases between them.

This chain links TRBV10-1 with TRBJ2-1; TRBD2 agrees at 10 bases. This CDR3 is built from 14 residues. V dropped 5 bases and J dropped 8; count of bases not matched to a gene: 6. Germline-derived CDR1 and CDR2 are WNHNN and SYGVQD (reference sequence). CDR3 bases: TGCGCCAGCAGTCTTTCTAGCGGGAGCCATGAGCAGTTCTTC. Translating it yields CASSLSSGSHEQFF.

This sequence joins TRBV5-6 and TRBJ2-7, with 7 bases lining up with TRBD1. There are 14 residues in the CDR3. From germline, CDR1 is SGHDT and CDR2 YYEEEE. V lost 6 bases to trimming and J lost 7 bases; unmatched junction nucleotides: 13. CDR3 bases: TGTGCCAGCAACCCGGACAGGCGGCCGGGGGAGCAGTACTTC. Encoded protein: CASNPDRRPGEQYF.

The chain links TRBV18 to TRBJ2-2; 7 bases map to TRBD2. The CDR3 covers 16 residues. Germline V gene sequence: CDR1 KGHSH, CDR2 LQKENI. V shed 0 bases, J shed 3 bases, and the junction held 4 bases outside the gene matches. The CDR3 here is CASSPPGLVDTGELFF. CDR3 nucleotides: TGTGCCAGCTCACCACCTGGACTAGTCGACACCGGGGAGCTGTTTTTT.

This chain joins TRBV5-4 and TRBJ2-2; a weak D match, TRBD2 (6 bases). This CDR3 is built from 15 residues. Germline values: CDR1 SGHNT, CDR2 YYREEE (reference sequence). V lost 2 bases to trimming and J lost 7 bases, with 15 bases between them. DNA for the CDR3: TGTGCCAGCAGCTTTGGAGGGACCCCAGACGGGGAGCTGTTTTTT. Protein product: CASSFGGTPDGELFF.

The chain links TRBV7-6 to TRBJ2-3, with TRBD2 matching 10 bases. The CDR3 sequence is 18 residues long. The ends lost 8 bases at V and 6 bases at J; junction bases unmatched: 20. Germline V gene data show CDR1 as SGHVS and CDR2 as FNYEAQ. The CDR3 nucleotides read TGTGCCAGCCGACGGTCGGTAGCGGGAGGTCTAACACACGATACGCAGTATTTT. It codes for CASRRSVAGGLTHDTQYF. Using reference TRBV7-6 and TRBJ2-3 for the parts outside the CDR3, the full variable domain is GAGVSQSPRYKVTKRGQDVALRCDPISGHVSLYWYRQALGQGPEFLTYFNYEAQQDKSGLPNDRFSAERPEGSISTLTIQRTEQRDSAMYRCASRRSVAGGLTHDTQYFGPGTRLTVL.

About this clone: The junction departs from the called germline gene at one end, perhaps through a read error. The chain employs TRBV19 and TRBJ2-3; D might be TRBD1 (5 bases). This CDR3 has 13 amino acids. The germline gives CDR1 LNHDA, CDR2 SQIVND (reference sequence). CDR3: CASSMRQTDTRYF. The CDR3 DNA reads TGTGCCAGTAGTATGAGACAGACAGATACGCGGTATTTT.

This chain links TRBV5-5 with TRBJ2-7; D possibly corresponds to TRBD1 (6 bases). V was shortened by 0 bases and J by 6 bases, with 13 bases between the two germline ends. Germline V gene sequence: CDR1 SGHKS, CDR2 YYEKEE (reference sequence). The CDR3 has 14 amino acids. The CDR3 DNA reads as TGTGCCAGCAGCTTGGGTCAGGGGCGGTCCGAGCAGTACTTC. Residues: CASSLGQGRSEQYF.